This is a list of T cell receptor beta chains from one sample in a study of early T cells in non-severe SARS-CoV-2 infection. TCRdb redid the calling of the 5' RACE reads with MiXCR, one entry per CDR3 protein. The table records 100,000 to 130,000 distinct CDR3 sequences, around 10% of them present only once. Sequences were obtained from whole blood. These receptor sequences come from an adult who was a healthcare worker with PCR-confirmed SARS-CoV-2 infection or an uninfected control (not recorded which). Each CDR3 is given with its conserved first and last residue. Fields, in order: CDR3 length, V gene, clone size, CDR3 protein. Rows may omit the clone size; those that give it use once, few, many or a size class.

len: 16
v_gene: TRBV5-4
abundance: few
CDR3aa: CASSSDLGRASDTQYF

len: 13
v_gene: TRBV7-9
abundance: many
CDR3aa: CASSQDSNQPQHF

len: 15
v_gene: TRBV10-3
abundance: few
CDR3aa: CAISGTSGSSYEQYF

len: 15
v_gene: TRBV6-1
abundance: -
CDR3aa: CASSPGTVSYNEQFF

len: 19
v_gene: TRBV24-1
abundance: many
CDR3aa: CATSDLPGLAPTNTGELFF

len: 8
v_gene: TRBV20-1
abundance: few
CDR3aa: CSFNGYTF

len: 12
v_gene: TRBV28
abundance: -
CDR3aa: CASRSISGELFF

len: 16
v_gene: TRBV5-1
abundance: -
CDR3aa: CASSLSGSGNTDTQYF

len: 12
v_gene: TRBV30
abundance: many
CDR3aa: CAWSVSPNEQFF

len: 13
v_gene: TRBV4-3
abundance: many
CDR3aa: CASSRGQNYGYTF

len: 11
v_gene: TRBV20-1
abundance: -
CDR3aa: CSANRGAEAFF

len: 13
v_gene: TRBV28
abundance: -
CDR3aa: CASSSFSETPLHF

len: 12
v_gene: TRBV20-1
abundance: -
CDR3aa: CSARAGRNEQFF

len: 14
v_gene: TRBV18
abundance: many
CDR3aa: CASSPPGAHQPQHF

len: 15
v_gene: TRBV29-1
abundance: -
CDR3aa: CSVDEQGAPLYEQYF

len: 16
v_gene: TRBV20-1
abundance: -
CDR3aa: CSATGLAGGDSYEQYF

len: 14
v_gene: TRBV7-9
abundance: many
CDR3aa: CASSLGAISETQYF

len: 14
v_gene: TRBV20-1
abundance: few
CDR3aa: CSARDHGAGGIQYF

len: 13
v_gene: TRBV9
abundance: few
CDR3aa: CASSVGDNNEQFF

len: 17
v_gene: TRBV20-1
abundance: few
CDR3aa: CSSNSPRHSGRSDEQYF

len: 14
v_gene: TRBV7-3
abundance: -
CDR3aa: CASSQAGGPGEQFF

len: 15
v_gene: TRBV20-1
abundance: few
CDR3aa: CSARELELGKETQYF

len: 16
v_gene: TRBV4-1
abundance: few
CDR3aa: CASSQVTGQGVYGYTF

len: 13
v_gene: TRBV28
abundance: -
CDR3aa: CASSLGRVHGYTF

len: 12
v_gene: TRBV12-3/TRBV12-4
abundance: -
CDR3aa: CASSSGSTEAFF

len: 13
v_gene: TRBV7-8
abundance: few
CDR3aa: CASSLSVHQPQHF

len: 14
v_gene: TRBV29-1
abundance: few
CDR3aa: CSVAPLANTGELFF

len: 13
v_gene: TRBV7-6
abundance: -
CDR3aa: CASGDGSSLEQFF

len: 15
v_gene: TRBV11-2
abundance: many
CDR3aa: CASSLVQGPYNEQFF

len: 14
v_gene: TRBV20-1
abundance: few
CDR3aa: CSARGGRANNEQFF

len: 12
v_gene: TRBV23-1
abundance: many
CDR3aa: CASSWTPYEQYF

len: 12
v_gene: TRBV7-9
abundance: -
CDR3aa: CASSGEQNTQYF

len: 14
v_gene: TRBV28
abundance: many
CDR3aa: CASSRGLAGETQYF

len: 11
v_gene: TRBV29-1
abundance: many
CDR3aa: CSVDGDYEQYF

len: 13
v_gene: TRBV7-7
abundance: many
CDR3aa: CASSLGILETQYF

len: 14
v_gene: TRBV2
abundance: few
CDR3aa: CASDIGGLAGELFF

len: 14
v_gene: TRBV20-1
abundance: -
CDR3aa: CSAREPGLYNEQFF

len: 15
v_gene: TRBV7-9
abundance: few
CDR3aa: CASSSLQGRGTEAFF

len: 13
v_gene: TRBV25-1
abundance: few
CDR3aa: CASRKRETDEQFF

len: 14
v_gene: TRBV5-1
abundance: few
CDR3aa: CASSLGTGGYGYTF

len: 15
v_gene: TRBV6-6
abundance: -
CDR3aa: CASSYGTGASYGYTF

len: 12
v_gene: TRBV12-3/TRBV12-4
abundance: many
CDR3aa: CASSTPGNIQYF

len: 14
v_gene: TRBV24-1
abundance: many
CDR3aa: CATSDRTANYGYTF

len: 12
v_gene: TRBV5-1
abundance: -
CDR3aa: CACSLNFDEQFF

len: 13
v_gene: TRBV29-1
abundance: few
CDR3aa: CSVGGSLADIQYF

len: 13
v_gene: TRBV27
abundance: many
CDR3aa: CASSFSRVYGYTF

len: 14
v_gene: TRBV18
abundance: -
CDR3aa: CASSRGQGGQPQHF

len: 14
v_gene: TRBV7-9
abundance: many
CDR3aa: CASSRQSSGNIQYF

len: 13
v_gene: TRBV9
abundance: many
CDR3aa: CASSVGGKETQYF

len: 18
v_gene: TRBV4-1
abundance: many
CDR3aa: CASSQDWQGGFDEETQYF

len: 12
v_gene: TRBV7-9
abundance: -
CDR3aa: CASSGRDIEAFF

len: 15
v_gene: TRBV9
abundance: many
CDR3aa: CASSARTYRGEKLFF

len: 14
v_gene: TRBV7-6
abundance: few
CDR3aa: CASSLRRVNSPLHF

len: 14
v_gene: TRBV6-4
abundance: -
CDR3aa: CASSLAGGNNEQFF

len: 12
v_gene: TRBV27
abundance: -
CDR3aa: CASRGEGYEQYF

len: 13
v_gene: TRBV2
abundance: -
CDR3aa: CASSGDSPGELFF

len: 13
v_gene: TRBV27
abundance: many
CDR3aa: CASSQNNNSPLHF

len: 17
v_gene: TRBV12-3/TRBV12-4
abundance: many
CDR3aa: CASSLRTGGARNTEAFF

len: 14
v_gene: TRBV3-1
abundance: -
CDR3aa: CASSQGQGNQPQHF

len: 14
v_gene: TRBV5-4
abundance: few
CDR3aa: CASSWAGDLYEQYF